The clone carrying this T cell receptor beta chain was counted ten times or more. The data belong to a study of T-cell reconstitution after alpha-beta-depleted transplantation in children. Using unique molecular identifiers, the investigators prepared the TCRbeta library. TCRdb processed the PCR reads anew with MiXCR; each CDR3 protein has one entry. The sample yields 600,000 to 700,000 distinct CDR3 sequences, around 17% seen once. Source: PBMCs from the stem cell graft donor, taken from the stem cell graft. The sequence derives from a human donor who donated a stem cell graft to a child with acute myeloid leukemia.

CDR3 DNA sequence: TGCAGTGCTAGAGATCGGACTAGCGGGGGGCGGTACAATGAGCAGTTCTTC. Its protein product is CSARDRTSGGRYNEQFF. The chain links TRBV20-1 to TRBJ2-1; TRBD2 aligns across 14 bases. The CDR3 is 17 residues long. The trim removed 0 bases at V and 4 bases at J, leaving 5 bases unmatched. In germline, CDR1 is DFQATT, CDR2 SNEGSKA (reference sequence).